This T cell receptor (beta chain) was sequenced during a study of blood T cell repertoires in COVID-19. Whole-study context: Spain, Italy and the United States supplied samples that represented acute and convalescent COVID-19. T cells, B-cell-depleted T cells, or PBMCs provided the cDNA or gDNA that served as material.

CDR1 is SGDLS, CDR2 YYNGEE, per germline. V gave up 4 bases and J gave up 1 base; unmatched junction bases: 12. This CDR3 has 17 residues. Per the study methods: Reference gene primer amplification yielded estimated nucleated cell counts. TCRdb's copy holds only in-frame clones and misses some; the assay was immunoSEQ multiplex PCR. For V, J and clone size, that table is used; D and trimming come from the DNA. In the table there are roughly 310,000 clones, 85% to 90% of which are singletons. This TCR derives from a woman aged 45-65 years with active or convalescent COVID-19. This chain joins TRBV9 and TRBJ1-1, with 8 bases aligning to TRBD1. The sequenced sample was peripheral blood. The CDR3 DNA is TGTGCCAGCAGCCCCGACACTTTACAGGGGGGGAACACTGAAGCTTTCTTT. Encoded protein: CASSPDTLQGGNTEAFF. Looking up the rest from reference TRBV9 and TRBJ1-1 gives the full variable domain: DSGVTQTPKHLITATGQRVTLRCSPRSGDLSVYWYQQSLDQGLQFLIQYYNGEERAKGNILERFSAQQFPDLHSELNLSSLELGDSALYFCASSPDTLQGGNTEAFFGQGTRLTVV.